The 20 T cell receptor beta chains below all came from one sample that was sequenced in a study of Graves' ophthalmopathy and Graves' hyperthyroidism. The study amplified TCR beta CDR3 regions using RNA transcripts. First-round RT-PCR with HTBI primers preceded a second-round multiplex PCR. TCRdb itself ran the multiplex PCR reads through MiXCR, one entry per CDR3 protein. The table has 400,000 or so distinct CDR3 sequences, about a sixth seen once. The sample taken for sequencing was peripheral blood. Receptors were obtained from an adult woman with stable Graves' hyperthyroidism.

This clonotype was detected a few times. CDR3 loop: CAWSVRREQYF. The CDR3 nucleotides are TGTGCCTGGAGTGTACGGCGGGAGCAGTACTTC. The J gene is TRBJ2-7, the V gene TRBV30; no clear D gene. CDR1 is GTSNPN, CDR2 SVGIG, per germline (reference sequence). This CDR3 has 11 residues. The V end was cut by 0 bases, the J end by 7 bases, with 7 bases between.

This clonotype was observed many times. V is TRBV5-1 and J is TRBJ2-7; TRBD2 agrees at 12 bases. Germline assignment: CDR1 SGHRS and CDR2 YFSETQ. The CDR3 has 15 residues. V gave up 4 bases and J gave up 2 bases; unmatched junction bases: 4. The CDR3 loop is CASSLTSGSAYEQYF. For the CDR3, the DNA is TGCGCCAGCAGCCTGACTAGCGGGAGCGCCTACGAGCAGTACTTC. Complete variable domain (other parts from reference TRBV5-1 and TRBJ2-7): KAGVTQTPRYLIKTRGQQVTLSCSPISGHRSVSWYQQTPGQGLQFLFEYFSETQRNKGNFPGRFSGRQFSNSRSEMNVSTLELGDSALYLCASSLTSGSAYEQYFGPGTRLTVT.

This clonotype was seen repeatedly, ten times or more. It may be a read error: a sequence one base away is much more abundant. J is TRBJ2-5 and V is TRBV7-3, with D maybe TRBD2 (6 bases). The CDR3 covers 13 residues. Trimming removed 5 bases at V and 6 bases at J, with 13 bases between. In germline, CDR1 is SGHTA, CDR2 FQGTGA. CDR3 in amino acids: CASSLSGGQTQYF. CDR3 DNA sequence: TGTGCCAGCAGCCTATCCGGGGGACAGACCCAGTACTTC.

Comment on this clonotype: The junction departs from the called germline gene at one end, perhaps through a read error. The rearrangement joins TRBV7-3 to TRBJ1-1; D unclear. Germline values: CDR1 SGHTA, CDR2 FQGTGA. The CDR3 runs 13 residues. CDR3 nucleotide sequence: TGTACCAGCAGCTTAGGCCCTCGAACTGAAGCTTTCTTT. It encodes CTSSLGPRTEAFF.

This clonotype was counted only a few times. A read error may explain this, as a much larger clone is one base away. As the CDR3 is not closed by the conserved phenylalanine or tryptophan, this likely results from a read error. This sequence joins TRBV12-3 or TRBV12-4 and TRBJ1-5; tentative D call: TRBD1 (5 bases). The CDR3 spans 13 residues. V was trimmed by 5 bases and J by 4 bases, leaving 9 bases between them. CDR3 coding DNA: TGTGCCAGCAGTCCCCGACAGAATCAGCCCCAGCATTTG. This codes for CASSPRQNQPQHL.

The table lists this clonotype with many counts. This chain connects TRBV3-2 to TRBJ2-4; the table's D call, TRBD1, was not checked against the DNA. TRBV3-2 has pseudogene status. This CDR3 spans 24 amino acids. CDR3 amino acids: CASSLGLRDRGGLVRLVAKNIKYF. CDR3 nucleotide sequence: TGTGCCAGCAGCCTCGGGTTGAGGGACAGGGGTGGCCTAGTTCGGTTGGTGGCCAAAAACATTAAGTACTTC.

Comments on this clonotype: It is likely a read error, because the conserved phenylalanine at the end of the CDR3 is missing. This chain links TRBV12-3 or TRBV12-4 with TRBJ2-3, with 7 bases lining up with TRBD2. With 4 bases clipped from V and 7 bases from J, the junction kept 2 bases outside the gene matches. The CDR3 loop spans 12 amino acids. The DNA for the CDR3 is TGTGCCAGCAGTTCTAGCGGAAATACGCAGTATTGT. It yields the protein CASSSSGNTQYC.

This clonotype was counted many times. V usage is TRBV29-1 and J usage is TRBJ2-5; 7 bases map to TRBD1. Germline V CDR1 and CDR2: SQVTM, ANQGSEA. The trim removed 1 base at V and 3 bases at J, leaving 11 bases unmatched. The CDR3 has 16 amino acids. CDR3 bases: TGCAGCGTTGAAGGAGGGGCGGCAGGGGGTAAAGAGACCCAGTACTTC. Translated, it gives CSVEGGAAGGKETQYF.

This clonotype was recorded at least ten times. The rearrangement uses TRBV11-2 and TRBJ1-1; D might be TRBD1 (6 bases). The CDR3 has 15 amino acids. V was trimmed by 4 bases and J by 4 bases, leaving 16 bases between them. Looked up from germline, CDR1 is SGHAT and CDR2 is FQNNGV. CDR3 residues: CASSSQTGRGTEAFF. The CDR3, as DNA: TGTGCCAGCAGCTCCCAGACAGGCAGGGGCACTGAAGCTTTCTTT.

This clonotype showed up many times. The CDR3 sequence is CASRRTSSYEQYF. DNA of the CDR3: TGTGCCAGCAGAAGGACTAGCTCCTACGAGCAGTACTTC. The gene calls are TRBV6-2 or TRBV6-3 and TRBJ2-7; 7 bases line up with TRBD2. This CDR3 region has 13 residues. After removal of 6 bases from V and 0 bases from J, the junction contained 2 bases not matched to a gene. The V gene's germline CDR1 is MNHEY and CDR2 SVGEGT.

This clonotype was counted many times. The rearrangement joins TRBV6-5 to TRBJ2-5, with 9 bases fitting TRBD1. The CDR3 length is 14 residues. Germline V gene sequence: CDR1 MNHEY, CDR2 SVGAGI. Trimming took 6 bases from V and 3 from J; bases not matched to a gene: 5. Here the CDR3 DNA reads TGTGCCAGCAGCCACAGGGGGCAGGAAGAGACCCAGTACTTC. Its protein product is CASSHRGQEETQYF.

At least ten counts were recorded for this clonotype. V is TRBV4-1 and J is TRBJ1-5; D is perhaps TRBD1 (5 bases). Deletions cut 1 base from V and 7 bases from J, with 14 bases between. Germline CDR1 is MGHRA and CDR2 is YSYEKL. The CDR3 runs 15 residues. The CDR3 here is CASSQGNMGQQPQHF. CDR3 sequence (DNA): TGCGCCAGCAGCCAAGGTAACATGGGGCAACAGCCCCAGCATTTT.

The sample holds many counts of this clonotype. The chain is built from TRBV12-3 or TRBV12-4 and TRBJ2-7; TRBD2 is a possible D gene (5 bases). V dropped 0 bases and J dropped 6 bases, with 9 bases sitting between them. The CDR3 consists of 13 residues. The CDR3 DNA is TGTGCCAGCAGTTTAGCGGGAGAGGGCGAGCAGTACTTC. This translates into CASSLAGEGEQYF.

In its sample, this clonotype was seen many times. The rearrangement uses TRBV25-1 and TRBJ2-7; D gene uncertain. V dropped 3 bases and J dropped 0 bases, with 12 bases sitting between them. Germline values: CDR1 MGHDK, CDR2 SYGVNS. The CDR3 consists of 15 residues. CDR3 region: CASSDISSPSYEQYF. In DNA, the CDR3 is TGTGCCAGCAGTGATATCAGTTCACCCTCCTACGAGCAGTACTTC.

This chain uses TRBV20-1 with TRBJ1-1, with TRBD1 matching 8 bases. Trimming cost V 3 bases and J 5 bases; bases outside gene matches: 5. CDR1 and CDR2 (germline): DFQATT, SNEGSKA (reference sequence). The CDR3 runs to 13 residues. CDR3 protein: CSASRTGRTEAFF. CDR3 coding DNA: TGCAGTGCTAGCCGGACAGGGAGAACTGAAGCTTTCTTT.

This clonotype was recorded many times. The chain recombines TRBV19 with TRBJ2-7; D not resolved. From germline, CDR1 is LNHDA and CDR2 SQIVND (reference sequence). This CDR3 is built from 13 residues. V lost 1 base, J lost 7 bases, and 11 bases lay in between. DNA for the CDR3: TGTGCCAGTAGTATAGCACTACTTGAGGAGCAGTACTTC. Amino acids: CASSIALLEEQYF.

The chain combines TRBV6-1 with TRBJ2-7, with no clear D. Germline V CDR1 and CDR2: MNHNS, SASEGT. Trimming cost V 7 bases and J 3 bases, with 10 bases left between them. CDR3 size: 12 residues. CDR3 amino acids: CASKQKGYEQYF. For the CDR3, the DNA is TGTGCCAGCAAACAAAAGGGCTACGAGCAGTACTTC.

This clonotype was counted many times. The V and J genes are TRBV5-1 and TRBJ1-1, with 10 bases fitting TRBD1. The junction had 7 bases not matched to a gene; V was cut back by 1 base and J by 4 bases. Germline V CDR1 and CDR2: SGHRS, YFSETQ. CDR3 length: 16 amino acids. The CDR3: CASSLFGQGGATEAFF. The CDR3 region has the DNA TGCGCCAGCAGCTTGTTCGGACAGGGGGGGGCCACTGAAGCTTTCTTT.

There are many counts of this clonotype. The genes are TRBV30 and TRBJ1-6, with D possibly matching TRBD1 (5 bases). Germline values: CDR1 GTSNPN, CDR2 SVGIG (reference sequence). The CDR3 has 13 residues. The ends were cut back, 3 bases at V and 8 bases at J, with 11 bases in the middle. The CDR3 region has the DNA TGTGCCTGGAGAGGGGACCGCCATTCACCCCTCCACTTT. It specifies CAWRGDRHSPLHF.

This clonotype was detected many times. This rearrangement joins TRBV29-1 to TRBJ2-7; 7 bases align to TRBD2. The CDR3 has 13 residues. Germline V gives CDR1 SQVTM, CDR2 ANQGSEA. Losses at the gene ends were 4 bases for V and 6 bases for J; bases not matched to a gene: 9. In DNA, the CDR3 is TGCAGCGTTGTAGGCGGGGGTTGGGGCGAGCAGTACTTC. This translates into CSVVGGGWGEQYF.